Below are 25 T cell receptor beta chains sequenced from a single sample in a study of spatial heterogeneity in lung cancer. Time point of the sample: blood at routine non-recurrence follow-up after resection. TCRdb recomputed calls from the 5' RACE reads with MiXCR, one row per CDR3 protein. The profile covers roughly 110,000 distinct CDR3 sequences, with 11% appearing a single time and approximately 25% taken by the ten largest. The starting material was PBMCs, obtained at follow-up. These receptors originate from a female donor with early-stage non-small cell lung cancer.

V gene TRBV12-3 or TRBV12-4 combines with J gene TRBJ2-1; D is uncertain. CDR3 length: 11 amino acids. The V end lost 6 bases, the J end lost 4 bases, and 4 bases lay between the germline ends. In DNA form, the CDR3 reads TGTGCCAGCAGCGCATACAATGAGCAGTTCTTC. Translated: CASSAYNEQFF.

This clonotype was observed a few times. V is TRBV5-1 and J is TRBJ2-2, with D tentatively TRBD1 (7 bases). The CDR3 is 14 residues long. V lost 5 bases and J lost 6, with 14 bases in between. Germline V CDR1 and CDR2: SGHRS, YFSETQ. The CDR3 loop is CASSQDREAGELFF. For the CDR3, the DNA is TGCGCCAGCAGTCAAGACAGGGAGGCCGGGGAGCTGTTTTTT.

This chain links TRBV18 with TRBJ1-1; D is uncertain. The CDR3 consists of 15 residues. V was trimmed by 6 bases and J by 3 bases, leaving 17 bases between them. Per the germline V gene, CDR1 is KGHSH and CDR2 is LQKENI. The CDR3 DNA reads TGTGCCAGCTCCCCAAGGGCCGGACTTCACACTGAAGCTTTCTTT. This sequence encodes CASSPRAGLHTEAFF.

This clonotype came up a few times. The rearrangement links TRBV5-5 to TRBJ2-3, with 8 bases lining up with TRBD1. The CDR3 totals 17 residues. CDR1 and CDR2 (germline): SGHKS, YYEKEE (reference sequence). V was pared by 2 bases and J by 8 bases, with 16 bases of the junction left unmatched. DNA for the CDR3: TGTGCCAGCAGCTTTTTAGGACAGGGTTTAGCGTCTGGTACGCAGTATTTT. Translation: CASSFLGQGLASGTQYF. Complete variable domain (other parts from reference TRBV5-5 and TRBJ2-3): DAGVTQSPTHLIKTRGQQVTLRCSPISGHKSVSWYQQVLGQGPQFIFQYYEKEERGRGNFPDRFSARQFPNYSSELNVNALLLGDSALYLCASSFLGQGLASGTQYFGPGTRLTVL.

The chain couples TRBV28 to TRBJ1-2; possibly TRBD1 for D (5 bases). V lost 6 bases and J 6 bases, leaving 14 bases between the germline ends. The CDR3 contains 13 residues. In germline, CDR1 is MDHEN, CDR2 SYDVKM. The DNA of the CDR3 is TGTGCCAGCAGGGCCGGGGCAGGGAATGGCTACACCTTC. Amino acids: CASRAGAGNGYTF.

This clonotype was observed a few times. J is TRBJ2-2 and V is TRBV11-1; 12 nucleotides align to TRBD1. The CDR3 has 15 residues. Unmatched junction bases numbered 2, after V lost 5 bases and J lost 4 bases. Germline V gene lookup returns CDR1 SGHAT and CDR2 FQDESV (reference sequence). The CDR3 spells CASSRDRGPTGELFF. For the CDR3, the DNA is TGTGCCAGCAGCAGGGACAGGGGGCCCACCGGGGAGCTGTTTTTT. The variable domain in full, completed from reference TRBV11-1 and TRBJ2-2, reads EAEVAQSPRYKITEKSQAVAFWCDPISGHATLYWYRQILGQGPELLVQFQDESVVDDSQLPKDRFSAERLKGVDSTLKIQPAELGDSAMYLCASSRDRGPTGELFFGEGSRLTVL.

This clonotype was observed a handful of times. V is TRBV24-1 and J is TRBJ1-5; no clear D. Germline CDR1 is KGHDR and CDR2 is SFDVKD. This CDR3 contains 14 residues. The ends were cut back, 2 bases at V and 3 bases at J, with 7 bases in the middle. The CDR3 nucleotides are TGTGCCACCAGTGATTGGGGAAACAATCAGCCCCAGCATTTT. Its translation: CATSDWGNNQPQHF.

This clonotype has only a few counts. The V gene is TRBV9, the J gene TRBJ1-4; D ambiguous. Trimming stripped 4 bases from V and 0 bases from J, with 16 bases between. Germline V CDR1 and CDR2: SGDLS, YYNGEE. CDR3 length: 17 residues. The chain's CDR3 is CASSYSLDATTNEKLFF. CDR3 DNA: TGTGCCAGCAGCTATTCTTTGGACGCCACAACTAATGAAAAACTGTTTTTT.

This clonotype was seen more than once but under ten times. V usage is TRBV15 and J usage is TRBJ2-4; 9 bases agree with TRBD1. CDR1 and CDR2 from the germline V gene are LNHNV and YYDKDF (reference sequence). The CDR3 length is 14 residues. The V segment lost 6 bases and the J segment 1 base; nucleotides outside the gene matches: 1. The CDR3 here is CATRDRGAKNIQYF. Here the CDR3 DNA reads TGTGCCACCAGAGACAGGGGGGCCAAAAACATTCAGTACTTC.

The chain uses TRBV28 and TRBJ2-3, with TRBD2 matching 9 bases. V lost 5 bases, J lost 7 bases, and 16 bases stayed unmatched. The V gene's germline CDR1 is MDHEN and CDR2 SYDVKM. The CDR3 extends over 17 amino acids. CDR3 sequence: CASSNLSGREGQYTQYF. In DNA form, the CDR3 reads TGTGCCAGCAGTAACCTAAGCGGGCGGGAGGGCCAATATACGCAGTATTTT.

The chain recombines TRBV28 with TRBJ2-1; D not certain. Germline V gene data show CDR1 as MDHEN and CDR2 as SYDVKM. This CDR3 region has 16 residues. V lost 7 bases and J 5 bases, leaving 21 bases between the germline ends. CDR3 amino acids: CASIPRVGLYDNEQFF. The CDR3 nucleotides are TGTGCCAGCATCCCCCGCGTTGGGTTGTACGACAATGAGCAGTTCTTC.

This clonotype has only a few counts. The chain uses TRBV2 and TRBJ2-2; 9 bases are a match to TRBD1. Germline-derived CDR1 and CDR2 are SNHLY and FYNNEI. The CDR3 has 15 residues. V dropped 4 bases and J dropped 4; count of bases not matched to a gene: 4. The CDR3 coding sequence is TGTGCCAGCAGTGCGGACAGGGGAAGCACCGGGGAGCTGTTTTTT. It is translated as CASSADRGSTGELFF.

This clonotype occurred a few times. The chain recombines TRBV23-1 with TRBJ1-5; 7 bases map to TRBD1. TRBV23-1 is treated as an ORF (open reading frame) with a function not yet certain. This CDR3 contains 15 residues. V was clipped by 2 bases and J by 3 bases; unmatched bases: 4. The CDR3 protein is CASSQHGTVNQPQHF. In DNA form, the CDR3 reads TGCGCCAGCAGTCAACACGGGACAGTCAATCAGCCCCAGCATTTT.

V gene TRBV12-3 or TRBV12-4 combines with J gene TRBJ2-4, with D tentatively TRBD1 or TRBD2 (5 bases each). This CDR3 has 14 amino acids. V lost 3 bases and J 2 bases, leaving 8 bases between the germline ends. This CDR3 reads CASSFGATKNIQYF. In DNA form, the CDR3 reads TGTGCCAGCAGTTTCGGGGCAACCAAAAACATTCAGTACTTC.

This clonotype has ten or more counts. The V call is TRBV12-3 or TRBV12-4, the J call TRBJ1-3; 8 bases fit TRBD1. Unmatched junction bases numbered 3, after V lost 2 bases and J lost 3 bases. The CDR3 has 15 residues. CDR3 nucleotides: TGTGCCAGCAGTTTAACACAGGGGGTTGGAAACACCATATATTTT. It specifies CASSLTQGVGNTIYF.

CDR3 in DNA: TGTGCCAGCAGTGAACAACGGTGGAAGTCGGTAGATACGCAGTATTTT. It translates to CASSEQRWKSVDTQYF. The chain combines TRBV6-1 with TRBJ2-3, with unresolved D. The CDR3 runs 16 residues. The germline V gene has CDR1 MNHNS and CDR2 SASEGT. V dropped 2 bases and J dropped 5 bases, with 17 bases sitting between them.

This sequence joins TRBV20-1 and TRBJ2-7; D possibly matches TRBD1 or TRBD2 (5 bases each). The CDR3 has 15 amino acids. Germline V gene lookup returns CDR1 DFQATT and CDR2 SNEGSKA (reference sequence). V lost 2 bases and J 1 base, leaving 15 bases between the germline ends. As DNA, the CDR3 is TGCAGTGCTAGATCGGGACGGGTGACATCCTACGAGCAGTACTTC. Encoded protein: CSARSGRVTSYEQYF.

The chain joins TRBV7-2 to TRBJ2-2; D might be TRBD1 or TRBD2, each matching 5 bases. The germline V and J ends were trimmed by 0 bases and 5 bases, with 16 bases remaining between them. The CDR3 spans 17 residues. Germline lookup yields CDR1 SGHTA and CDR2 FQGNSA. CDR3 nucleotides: TGTGCCAGCAGCTTAGCCGTCACGGGACGAGTGACCGGGGAGCTGTTTTTT. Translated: CASSLAVTGRVTGELFF.

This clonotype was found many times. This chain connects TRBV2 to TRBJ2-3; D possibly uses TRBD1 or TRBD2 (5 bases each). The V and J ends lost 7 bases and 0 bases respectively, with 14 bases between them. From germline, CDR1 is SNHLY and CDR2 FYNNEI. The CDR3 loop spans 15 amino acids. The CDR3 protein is CASTTIGASTDTQYF. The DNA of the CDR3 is TGTGCCAGCACCACAATCGGGGCTAGCACAGATACGCAGTATTTT.

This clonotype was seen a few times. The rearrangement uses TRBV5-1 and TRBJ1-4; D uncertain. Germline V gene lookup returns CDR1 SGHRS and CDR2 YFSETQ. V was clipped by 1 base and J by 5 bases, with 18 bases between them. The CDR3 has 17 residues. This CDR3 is CASSLLGSAAQNEKLFF. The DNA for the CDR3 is TGCGCCAGCAGCTTGTTGGGTTCAGCCGCGCAGAATGAAAAACTGTTTTTT.

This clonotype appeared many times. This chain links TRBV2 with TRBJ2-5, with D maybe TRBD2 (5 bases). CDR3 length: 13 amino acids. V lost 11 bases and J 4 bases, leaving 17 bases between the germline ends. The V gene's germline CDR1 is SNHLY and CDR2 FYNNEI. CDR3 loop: CARQRGRRETQYF. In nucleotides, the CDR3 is TGTGCCCGGCAACGCGGGCGGCGAGAGACCCAGTACTTC.

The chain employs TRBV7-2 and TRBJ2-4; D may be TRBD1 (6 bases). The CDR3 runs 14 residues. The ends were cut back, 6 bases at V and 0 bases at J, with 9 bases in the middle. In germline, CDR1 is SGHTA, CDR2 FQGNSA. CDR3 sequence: CASSIQGAKNIQYF. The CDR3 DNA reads TGTGCCAGCAGTATACAGGGAGCCAAAAACATTCAGTACTTC.

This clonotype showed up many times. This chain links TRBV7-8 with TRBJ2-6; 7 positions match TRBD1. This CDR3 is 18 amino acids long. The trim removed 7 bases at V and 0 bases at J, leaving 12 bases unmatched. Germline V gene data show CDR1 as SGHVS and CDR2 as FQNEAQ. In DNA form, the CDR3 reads TGTGCCAGCATACCCACCGGGACAGCCTACTCTGGGGCCAACGTCCTGACTTTC. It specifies CASIPTGTAYSGANVLTF.

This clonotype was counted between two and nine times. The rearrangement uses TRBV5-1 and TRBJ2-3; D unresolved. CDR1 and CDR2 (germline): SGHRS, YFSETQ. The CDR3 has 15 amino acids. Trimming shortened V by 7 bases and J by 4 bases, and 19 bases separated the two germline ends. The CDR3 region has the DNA TGCGCCAGCGGGGTCGGTCAACGCCCGCCAGATACGCAGTATTTT. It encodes CASGVGQRPPDTQYF.

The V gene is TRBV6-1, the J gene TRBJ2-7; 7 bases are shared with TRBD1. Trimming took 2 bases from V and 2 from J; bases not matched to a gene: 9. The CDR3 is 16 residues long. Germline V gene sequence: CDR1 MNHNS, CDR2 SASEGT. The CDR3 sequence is CASSEFFRDRPYEQYF. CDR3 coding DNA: TGTGCCAGCAGTGAATTTTTTCGGGACAGACCCTACGAGCAGTACTTC.